This T cell receptor beta chain was recovered during a study of T cells after yellow fever vaccination. Regarding this clonotype: The antigen is unknown.

They built TCR cDNA with 5'RACE template switching, a step that put in a universal primer site and UMIs. MiXCR, run by TCRdb on the 5' RACE reads, gives a single entry per CDR3 protein. The sample holds about 370,000 distinct CDR3 sequences, roughly 11% seen once. Findings and limits, study-wide: CD4 and CD8 compartments shared a small share of clonotypes, likely from convergent recombination. Highly abundant clonotypes carried over from the bulk population could end up in FACS-sorted repertoires as contaminants.

V was shortened by 0 bases and J by 4 bases, with 13 bases between the two germline ends. This CDR3 comprises 15 residues. Germline CDR1 and CDR2: SGHTS and YDEGEE. This sequence joins TRBV5-8 and TRBJ1-2, with D unresolved. The receptor was isolated from a man aged 18 to 29 who received the YFV17D yellow fever vaccine. Material: PBMCs, obtained on the day of the first yellow fever vaccination. The CDR3 region has the DNA TGTGCCAGCAGCTTGGACTGGGATGCTACCTATGGCTACACCTTC. Its translation is CASSLDWDATYGYTF.